Each of the 6 T cell receptor beta chains below was sequenced from the same sample in a study of resident and recirculating memory T cells in vitiligo. The data were produced by immunoSEQ multiplex PCR, yet TCRdb's version contains in-frame clones alone and is incomplete. The sample holds tens of thousands of clones, just over 90% seen once. Sequencing was performed on blood. These receptor sequences come from a male donor with vitiligo.

The chain employs TRBV9 and TRBJ2-3, with TRBD2 matching over 15 bases. Germline lookup yields CDR1 SGDLS and CDR2 YYNGEE. The V and J ends lost 2 bases and 3 bases, in that order; junction bases with no gene match: 4. This CDR3 is built from 17 residues. The CDR3 is CASSVGLAGGRTDTQYF. The DNA for the CDR3 is TGTGCCAGCAGCGTTGGACTAGCGGGGGGGCGTACAGATACGCAGTATTTT.

V is TRBV7-2 and J is TRBJ2-2; 8 positions agree with TRBD1. After removal of 1 base from V and 8 bases from J, the junction contained 6 bases not matched to a gene. The CDR3 consists of 15 residues. Per the germline V gene, CDR1 is SGHTA and CDR2 is FQGNSA. The CDR3 region is CASSLGQGAVGELFF. CDR3 coding DNA: TGTGCCAGCAGCTTAGGGCAGGGGGCTGTAGGGGAGCTGTTTTTT. Based on the CDR3 plus reference TRBV7-2 and TRBJ2-2, the full variable domain is GAGVSQSPSNKVTEKGKDVELRCDPISGHTALYWYRQSLGQGLEFLIYFQGNSAPDKSGLPSDRFSAERTGGSVSTLTIQRTQQEDSAVYLCASSLGQGAVGELFFGEGSRLTVL.

This clone was counted a single time. This chain links TRBV16 with TRBJ2-5; 8 bases map to TRBD1. This CDR3 contains 13 residues. Per the germline V gene, CDR1 is KGHSY and CDR2 is FQNENV. V shed 6 bases, J shed 5 bases, and the junction held 5 bases outside the gene matches. CDR3 nucleotides: TGTGCCAGCAGGGGACAGGCCAGGGAGACCCAGTACTTC. It yields the protein CASRGQARETQYF.

This chain uses TRBV4-3 with TRBJ2-5, with TRBD1 as a possible D gene (6 bases). The CDR3 has 15 amino acids. Deletions cut 3 bases from V and 5 bases from J, with 16 bases between. Germline V gives CDR1 LGHNA, CDR2 YSLEER. The CDR3 bases are TGCGCCAGCAGCCAGGAAACAGGGCGGCTGGAGACCCAGTACTTC. It translates to CASSQETGRLETQYF.

The rearrangement links TRBV9 to TRBJ2-3; TRBD1 agrees at 7 bases. The CDR3 runs to 14 residues. Per the germline V gene, CDR1 is SGDLS and CDR2 is YYNGEE. The V segment lost 5 bases and the J segment 3 bases; nucleotides outside the gene matches: 6. CDR3 DNA sequence: TGTGCCAGCAGTAATAACAGGGGAACAGATACGCAGTATTTT. Translated: CASSNNRGTDTQYF.

This clone has more than one count but fewer than ten. The V call is TRBV7-2, the J call TRBJ1-5; 8 nucleotides agree with TRBD1. In germline, CDR1 is SGHTA, CDR2 FQGNSA. The CDR3 has 13 residues. The V segment lost 2 bases and the J segment 6 bases; nucleotides outside the gene matches: 0. CDR3 bases: TGTGCCAGCAGCTTAACAGGGGGTCAGCCCCAGCATTTT. Amino acids: CASSLTGGQPQHF.